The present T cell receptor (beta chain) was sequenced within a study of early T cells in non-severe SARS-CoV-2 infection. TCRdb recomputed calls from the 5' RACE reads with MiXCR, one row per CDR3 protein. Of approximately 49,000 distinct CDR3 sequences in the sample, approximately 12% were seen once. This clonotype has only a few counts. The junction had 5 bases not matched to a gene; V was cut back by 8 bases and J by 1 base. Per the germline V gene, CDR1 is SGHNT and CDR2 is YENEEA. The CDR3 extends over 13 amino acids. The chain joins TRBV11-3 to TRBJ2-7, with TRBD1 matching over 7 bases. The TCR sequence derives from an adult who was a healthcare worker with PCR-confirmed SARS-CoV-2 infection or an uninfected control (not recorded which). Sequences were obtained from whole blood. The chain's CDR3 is CASQDRNSYEQYF. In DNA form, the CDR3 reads TGTGCCAGCCAGGACAGGAATTCCTACGAGCAGTACTTC.